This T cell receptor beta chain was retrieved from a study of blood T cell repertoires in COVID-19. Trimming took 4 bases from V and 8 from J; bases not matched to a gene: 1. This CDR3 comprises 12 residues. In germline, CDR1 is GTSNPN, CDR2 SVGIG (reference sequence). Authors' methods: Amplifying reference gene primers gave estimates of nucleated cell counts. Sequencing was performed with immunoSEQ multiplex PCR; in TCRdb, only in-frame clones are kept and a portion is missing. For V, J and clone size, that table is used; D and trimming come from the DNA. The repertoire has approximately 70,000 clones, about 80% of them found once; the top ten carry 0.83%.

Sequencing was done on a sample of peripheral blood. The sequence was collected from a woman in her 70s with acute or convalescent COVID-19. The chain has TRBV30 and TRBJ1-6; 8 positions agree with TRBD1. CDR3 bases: TGTGCCTGGACAGGGGGCCATTCACCCCTCCACTTT. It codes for CAWTGGHSPLHF.